This note documents a single TCR beta chain sequence. Its antigen is unidentified. Use of 60 Vbeta and 13 Jbeta primers characterized the PCR. Using immunoSEQ multiplex PCR, the repertoire was profiled, and TCRdb retains in-frame clones only, with some absent. The sample carries approximately 76,000 clones, over 55% recorded once. The sample is drawn from a study of cytomegalovirus exposure and HLA in healthy donors. Trimming cost V 0 bases and J 10 bases; bases outside gene matches: 9. CDR3 length: 15 amino acids. Germline V gene data show CDR1 as MGHRA and CDR2 as YSYEKL. Points from the study as a whole: Most subjects' HLA-A and HLA-B alleles were reportedly predicted from TCR beta sequences.

The chain recombines TRBV4-1 with TRBJ2-1; 7 bases match TRBD2. Sequenced: PBMCs. The receptor's source is a man in his thirties or forties in good health and CMV-seropositive. The CDR3 protein is CASSQDSRLAGEQFF. The DNA for the CDR3 is TGCGCCAGCAGCCAAGATTCCCGACTAGCTGGGGAGCAGTTCTTC.